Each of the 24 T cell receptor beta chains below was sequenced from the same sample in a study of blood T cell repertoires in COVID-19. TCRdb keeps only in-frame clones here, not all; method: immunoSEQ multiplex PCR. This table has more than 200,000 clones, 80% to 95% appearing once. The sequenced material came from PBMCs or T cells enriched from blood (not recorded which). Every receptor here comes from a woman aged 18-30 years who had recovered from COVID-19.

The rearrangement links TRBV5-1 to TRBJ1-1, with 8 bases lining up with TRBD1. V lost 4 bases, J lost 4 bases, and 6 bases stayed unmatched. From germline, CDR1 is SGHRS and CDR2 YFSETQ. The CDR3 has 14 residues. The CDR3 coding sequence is TGCGCCAGCAGCCACACAGGGGGGATCACTGAAGCTTTCTTT. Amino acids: CASSHTGGITEAFF.

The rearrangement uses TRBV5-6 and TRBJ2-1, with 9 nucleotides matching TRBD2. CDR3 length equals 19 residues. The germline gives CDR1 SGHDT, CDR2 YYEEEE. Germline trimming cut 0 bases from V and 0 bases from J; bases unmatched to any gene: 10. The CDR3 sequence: CASSLVVLAGHVSYNEQFF. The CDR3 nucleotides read TGTGCCAGCAGCTTGGTTGTCCTAGCGGGGCACGTCTCCTACAATGAGCAGTTCTTC.

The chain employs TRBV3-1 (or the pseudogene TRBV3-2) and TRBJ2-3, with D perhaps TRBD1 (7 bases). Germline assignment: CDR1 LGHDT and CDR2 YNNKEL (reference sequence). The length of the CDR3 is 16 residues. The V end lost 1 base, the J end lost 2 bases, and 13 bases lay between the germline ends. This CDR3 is CASSQGNRGLTDTQYF. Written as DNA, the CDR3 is TGTGCCAGCAGCCAAGGTAACAGGGGACTCACAGATACGCAGTATTTT.

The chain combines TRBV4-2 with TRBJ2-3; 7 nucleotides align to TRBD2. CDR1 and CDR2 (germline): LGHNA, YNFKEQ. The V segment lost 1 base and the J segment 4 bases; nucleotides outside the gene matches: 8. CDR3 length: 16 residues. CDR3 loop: CASSQAGGWGSDTQYF. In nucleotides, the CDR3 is TGTGCCAGCAGCCAAGCCGGGGGGTGGGGCTCAGATACGCAGTATTTT.

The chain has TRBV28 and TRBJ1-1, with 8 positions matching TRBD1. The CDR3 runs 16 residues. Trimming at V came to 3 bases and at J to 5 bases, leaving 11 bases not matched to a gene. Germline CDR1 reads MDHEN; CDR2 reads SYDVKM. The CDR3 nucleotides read TGTGCCAGCAGTTTTAGGCTCTACAGGGGGAGTACTGAAGCTTTCTTT. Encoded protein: CASSFRLYRGSTEAFF.

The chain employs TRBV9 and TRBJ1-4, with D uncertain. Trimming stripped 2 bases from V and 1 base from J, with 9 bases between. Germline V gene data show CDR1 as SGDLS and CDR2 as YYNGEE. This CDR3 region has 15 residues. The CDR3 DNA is TGTGCCAGCAGCGTTTGGGGAGGAACTAATGAAAAACTGTTTTTT. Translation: CASSVWGGTNEKLFF.

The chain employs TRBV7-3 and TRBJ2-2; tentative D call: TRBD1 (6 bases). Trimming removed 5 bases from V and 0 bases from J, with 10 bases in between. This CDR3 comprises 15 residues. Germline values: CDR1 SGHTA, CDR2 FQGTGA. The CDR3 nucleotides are TGTGCCAGCAGCGTACAGGGACCGAACACCGGGGAGCTGTTTTTT. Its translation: CASSVQGPNTGELFF.

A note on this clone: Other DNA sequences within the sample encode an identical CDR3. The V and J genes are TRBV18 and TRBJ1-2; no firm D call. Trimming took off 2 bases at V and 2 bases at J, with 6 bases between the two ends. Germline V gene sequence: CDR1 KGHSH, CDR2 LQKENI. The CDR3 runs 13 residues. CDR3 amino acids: CASSPGQNYGYTF. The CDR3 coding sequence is TGTGCCAGCTCACCAGGGCAGAACTATGGCTACACCTTC.

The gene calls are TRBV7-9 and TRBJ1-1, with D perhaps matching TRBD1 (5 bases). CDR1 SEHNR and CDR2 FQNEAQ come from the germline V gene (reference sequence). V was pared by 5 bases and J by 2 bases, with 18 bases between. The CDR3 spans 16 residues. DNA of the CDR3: TGTGCCAGCAGCCCGATCCCCACGACAGTAAACACTGAAGCTTTCTTT. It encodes CASSPIPTTVNTEAFF.

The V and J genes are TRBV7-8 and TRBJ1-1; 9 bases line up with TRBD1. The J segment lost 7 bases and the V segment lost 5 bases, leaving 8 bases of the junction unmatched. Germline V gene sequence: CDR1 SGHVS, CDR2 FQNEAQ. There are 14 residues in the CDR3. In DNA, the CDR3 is TGTGCCAGCAGCGGGATTGGGACAGGGAGTGAAGCTTTCTTT. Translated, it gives CASSGIGTGSEAFF. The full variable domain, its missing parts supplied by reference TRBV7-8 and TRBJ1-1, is GAGVSQSPRYKVAKRGQDVALRCDPISGHVSLFWYQQALGQGPEFLTYFQNEAQLDKSGLPSDRFFAERPEGSVSTLKIQRTQQEDSAVYLCASSGIGTGSEAFFGQGTRLTVV.

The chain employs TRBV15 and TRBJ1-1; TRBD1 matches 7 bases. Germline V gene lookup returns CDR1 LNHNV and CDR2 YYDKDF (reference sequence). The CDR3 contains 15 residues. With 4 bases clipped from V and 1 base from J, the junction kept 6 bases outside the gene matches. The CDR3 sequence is CATSITTGRNTEAFF. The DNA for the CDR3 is TGTGCCACCAGCATAACGACAGGGAGGAACACTGAAGCTTTCTTT.

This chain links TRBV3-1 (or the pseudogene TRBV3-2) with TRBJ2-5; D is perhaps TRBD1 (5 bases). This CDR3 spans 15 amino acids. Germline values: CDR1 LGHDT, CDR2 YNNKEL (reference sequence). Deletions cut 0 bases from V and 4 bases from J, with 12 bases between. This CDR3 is CASSQEVKQGETQYF. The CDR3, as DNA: TGTGCCAGCAGCCAAGAGGTCAAGCAGGGAGAGACCCAGTACTTC.

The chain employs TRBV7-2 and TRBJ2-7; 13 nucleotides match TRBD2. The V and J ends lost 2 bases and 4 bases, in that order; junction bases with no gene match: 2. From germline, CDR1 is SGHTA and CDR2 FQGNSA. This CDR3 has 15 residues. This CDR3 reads CASSLTSGGAYEQYF. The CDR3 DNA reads TGTGCCAGCAGCTTAACTAGCGGGGGGGCTTACGAGCAGTACTTC. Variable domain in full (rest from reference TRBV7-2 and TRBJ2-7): GAGVSQSPSNKVTEKGKDVELRCDPISGHTALYWYRQSLGQGLEFLIYFQGNSAPDKSGLPSDRFSAERTGGSVSTLTIQRTQQEDSAVYLCASSLTSGGAYEQYFGPGTRLTVT.

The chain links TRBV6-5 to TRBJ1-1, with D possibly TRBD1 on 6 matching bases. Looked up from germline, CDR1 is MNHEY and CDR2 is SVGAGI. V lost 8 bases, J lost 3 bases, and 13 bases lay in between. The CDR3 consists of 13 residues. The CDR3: CASSGVRDTEAFF. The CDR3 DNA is TGTGCCAGCTCAGGGGTGAGGGACACTGAAGCTTTCTTT.

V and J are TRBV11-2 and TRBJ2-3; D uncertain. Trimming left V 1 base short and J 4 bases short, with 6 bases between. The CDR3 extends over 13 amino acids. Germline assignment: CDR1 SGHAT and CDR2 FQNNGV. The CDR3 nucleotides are TGTGCCAGCAGCTTAGTCATAGCAGATACGCAGTATTTT. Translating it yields CASSLVIADTQYF.

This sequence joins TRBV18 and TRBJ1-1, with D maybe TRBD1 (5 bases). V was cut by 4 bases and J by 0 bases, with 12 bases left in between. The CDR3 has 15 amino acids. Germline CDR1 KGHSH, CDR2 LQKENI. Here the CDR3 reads CASSLDSYMNTEAFF. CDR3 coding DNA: TGTGCCAGCTCACTTGACAGCTACATGAACACTGAAGCTTTCTTT.

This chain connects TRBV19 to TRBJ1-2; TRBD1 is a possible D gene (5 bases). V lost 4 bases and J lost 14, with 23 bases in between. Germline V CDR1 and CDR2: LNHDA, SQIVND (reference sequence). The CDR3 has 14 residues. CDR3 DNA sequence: TGTGCCAGTAGTACTCGGACATTCCAAGGAGGGAGGACCTTC. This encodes CASSTRTFQGGRTF.

CDR3 amino acids: CASSQDPRRIGTGELFF. CDR3 DNA sequence: TGTGCCAGCAGCCAAGATCCTAGAAGAATCGGCACCGGGGAGCTGTTTTTT. V gene TRBV3-1 (or the pseudogene TRBV3-2) combines with J gene TRBJ2-2; D is uncertain. The CDR3 has 17 amino acids. V shed 0 bases and J shed 4 bases, with 15 bases lying between them. The V gene's germline CDR1 is LGHDT and CDR2 YNNKEL (reference sequence).

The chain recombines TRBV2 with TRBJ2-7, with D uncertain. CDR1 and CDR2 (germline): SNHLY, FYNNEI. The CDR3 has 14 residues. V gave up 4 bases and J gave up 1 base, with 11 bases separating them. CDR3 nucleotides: TGTGCCAGCAGTGCAGTGTCAAGTTCCTACGAGCAGTACTTC. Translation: CASSAVSSSYEQYF.

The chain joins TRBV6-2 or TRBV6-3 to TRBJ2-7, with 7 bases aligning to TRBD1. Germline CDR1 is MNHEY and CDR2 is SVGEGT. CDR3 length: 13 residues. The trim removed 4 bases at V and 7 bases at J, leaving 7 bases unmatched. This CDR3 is CASSSKGALEQYF. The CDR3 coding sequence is TGTGCCAGCAGTTCAAAGGGGGCGCTTGAGCAGTACTTC.

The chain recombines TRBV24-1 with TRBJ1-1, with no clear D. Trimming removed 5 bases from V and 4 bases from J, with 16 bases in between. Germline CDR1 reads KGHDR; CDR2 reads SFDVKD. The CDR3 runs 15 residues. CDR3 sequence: CATSVHPGLCTEAFF. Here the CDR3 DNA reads TGTGCCACCAGTGTACACCCGGGGTTATGCACTGAAGCTTTCTTT.

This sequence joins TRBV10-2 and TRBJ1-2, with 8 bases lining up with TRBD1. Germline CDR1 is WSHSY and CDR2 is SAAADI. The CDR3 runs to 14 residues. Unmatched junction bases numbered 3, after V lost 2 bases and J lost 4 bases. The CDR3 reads CASSELTGVYGYTF. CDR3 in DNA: TGCGCCAGCAGTGAGCTGACAGGGGTCTATGGCTACACCTTC.

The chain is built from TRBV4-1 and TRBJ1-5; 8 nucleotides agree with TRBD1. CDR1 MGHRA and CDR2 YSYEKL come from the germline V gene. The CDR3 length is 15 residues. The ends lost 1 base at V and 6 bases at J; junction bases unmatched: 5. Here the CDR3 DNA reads TGCGCCAGCAGCCAAGCGGGACAGGTGCTTCAGCCCCAGCATTTT. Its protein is CASSQAGQVLQPQHF.

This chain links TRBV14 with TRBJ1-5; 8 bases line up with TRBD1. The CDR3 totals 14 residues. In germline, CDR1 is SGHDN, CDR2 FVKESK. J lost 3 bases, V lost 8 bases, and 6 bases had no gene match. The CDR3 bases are TGTGCCAGCGGACAGGGACATGCCAATCAGCCCCAGCATTTT. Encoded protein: CASGQGHANQPQHF.